Shown below are 2 T cell receptor beta chains from a single sample sequenced in a study of molecular identifiers for immune sequencing clone quantification. TCRdb fed the PCR reads into MiXCR, producing one record per CDR3 protein. The sample records 62,000 or so distinct CDR3 sequences, 18% being singletons. Sample: naive CD8+ T cells from blood, with Jurkat cell RNA spiked in. Described subset: FACS-sorted CD8+CD4-CCR7+CD45RA+ naive T cells. These receptors all stem from a human donor in good health. Some libraries in this study had Jurkat cell RNA spiked in.

V and J are TRBV5-8 and TRBJ1-1; TRBD1 is a possible D gene (6 bases). This CDR3 spans 14 amino acids. Between the trimmed V and J ends, which lost 6 bases and 0 bases, there was a span of 12 bases. In germline, CDR1 is SGHTS, CDR2 YDEGEE. The CDR3 sequence is CASTQGHVNTEAFF. CDR3 nucleotides: TGTGCCAGCACCCAGGGACACGTGAACACTGAAGCTTTCTTT. Full variable domain (outside the CDR3, taken from reference TRBV5-8 and TRBJ1-1): EAGVTQSPTHLIKTRGQQATLRCSPISGHTSVYWYQQALGLGLQFLLWYDEGEERNRGNFPPRFSGRQFPNYSSELNVNALELEDSALYLCASTQGHVNTEAFFGQGTRLTVV.

The sample holds many counts of this clonotype. The chain employs TRBV4-3 and TRBJ2-1, with 7 bases identical to TRBD2. This CDR3 region has 17 residues. V was clipped by 0 bases and J by 6 bases; unmatched bases: 11. Germline V gives CDR1 LGHNA, CDR2 YSLEER. The CDR3 here is CASSQEEPSGAGNEQFF. The CDR3 DNA sequence: TGCGCCAGCAGCCAAGAAGAGCCTAGCGGTGCTGGCAATGAGCAGTTCTTC.